A selection of T cell receptor beta chains follows, all from one sample in a study of T cells expressing NK-cell markers. TCRdb reprocessed the 5' RACE reads, with one entry per CDR3 protein and no DNA. The repertoire table contains 550,000 to 600,000 distinct CDR3 sequences. Material for sequencing was blood T cells: a sorted CD56 or NKG2C T cell subset, CD4+ or CD8+ T cells, or bulk PBMC T cells (not recorded which). The receptor source for this set is a man aged 18 to 35 in good health. The CDR3 runs from the conserved cysteine through the conserved F or W.

TRBV6-1	TRBJ2-1	CASRGTSGQREFF
TRBV11-3	TRBJ2-1	CASSLSYGTDDYNEQFF
TRBV3-1	TRBJ2-1	CASSQRQAPYNEQFF
TRBV5-6	TRBJ2-5	CASSLAGAEETQYF
TRBV3-1	TRBJ2-3	CASSQIPPAHTDTQYF
TRBV10-3	TRBJ2-7	CAISDTRLAGDRRYF
TRBV20-1	TRBJ2-3	CSASFFQSLLDTQYF
TRBV7-2	TRBJ2-1	CASSSAFAQEYEQFF
TRBV28	TRBJ1-3	CASSSPPGHSGNTIYF
TRBV20-1	TRBJ2-3	CSATPASGSIPDTQYF
TRBV10-3	TRBJ2-6	CAIGQGHSGANVLTF
TRBV6-6	TRBJ1-1	CASRVRGGWAFF
TRBV12-3/TRBV12-4	TRBJ1-6	CASSAIWGTRNSPLHF
TRBV5-5	TRBJ2-1	CASSPLRVNNEQFF
TRBV6-5	TRBJ1-2	CASSSSRGYTF
TRBV12-3/TRBV12-4	TRBJ2-3	CASSLTGFPDTQYF
TRBV27	TRBJ2-2	CASSPLSQGAYTGELFF
TRBV30	TRBJ2-3	CAWSVQTGSTDTQYF
TRBV20-1	TRBJ2-3	CSVRTLDRFTDTQYF
TRBV5-1	TRBJ1-6	CASSSGLASNSPLHF
TRBV10-3	TRBJ2-1	CAIGLAANEQFF
TRBV20-1	TRBJ2-7	CSAPGRDYLYEQYF
TRBV9	TRBJ2-7	CASSPGLAEPREQYF
TRBV20-1	TRBJ2-5	CSAVHLGEETQYF
TRBV5-5	TRBJ2-1	CASSLVLLAEYNEQFF
TRBV5-1	TRBJ1-1	CASSFRGQNTEAFF
TRBV20-1	TRBJ2-1	CSAREGWSDRIYNEQFF
TRBV25-1	TRBJ2-2	CASSEYVGAAGELFF
TRBV6-4	TRBJ2-3	CASSETAYSTDTQYF
TRBV7-8	TRBJ2-7	CASSPLPGQGDGASVHEQYF
TRBV12-3/TRBV12-4	TRBJ1-1	CASRPGGVYTEAFF
TRBV7-8	TRBJ2-7	CASSFSGRLTNNSYEQYF
TRBV7-3	TRBJ2-3	CASSPSGLAGLTDTQYF
TRBV6-5	TRBJ2-1	CASSSTSTLNEQFF
TRBV12-3/TRBV12-4	TRBJ1-5	CASSFRPLGSNQPQHF